A single sample gave rise to the 30 T cell receptor beta chains below, sequenced in a study of T cell responses to AZD1222 COVID-19 vaccine. Profiling relied on immunoSEQ multiplex PCR, and the TCRdb table lists in-frame clones only, not all of them. The data show around 150,000 clones, 80% to 95% seen once. Sequenced here: peripheral blood, sampled 28 days after the second AZD1222 dose. The receptor source for this set is an adult who received the AZD1222 COVID-19 vaccine.

The rearrangement uses TRBV24-1 and TRBJ2-1; 11 nucleotides match TRBD2. Germline-derived CDR1 and CDR2 are KGHDR and SFDVKD. The trim removed 1 base at V and 7 bases at J, leaving 5 bases unmatched. The CDR3 loop spans 16 amino acids. The CDR3 spells CATSDFKGLAVNEQFF. The CDR3 bases are TGTGCCACCAGTGATTTTAAGGGACTAGCGGTAAATGAGCAGTTCTTC.

A single count supports this clone. The rearrangement joins TRBV18 to TRBJ1-1; D not certain. This CDR3 contains 14 residues. CDR1 and CDR2 from the germline V gene are KGHSH and LQKENI. V was pared by 5 bases and J by 0 bases, with 10 bases between. CDR3 protein: CASSSQSVNTEAFF. CDR3 DNA sequence: TGTGCCAGCTCATCACAATCAGTGAACACTGAAGCTTTCTTT.

V is TRBV11-3 and J is TRBJ1-2; D is perhaps TRBD1 (6 bases). The CDR3 is 15 residues long. Germline CDR1 reads SGHNT; CDR2 reads YENEEA. V dropped 3 bases and J dropped 3 bases, with 14 bases sitting between them. The CDR3 DNA reads as TGTGCCAGCAGCTTGGGACACATTTCAGACTATGGCTACACCTTC. Amino acids: CASSLGHISDYGYTF.

A single count supports this clone. V gene TRBV5-3 combines with J gene TRBJ1-4; tentative D call: TRBD1 (6 bases). TRBV5-3 is an open reading frame, and its role is uncertain. The CDR3 spans 21 residues. V lost 2 bases, J lost 0 bases, and 26 bases lay in between. In DNA form, the CDR3 reads TGTGCCAGAAGCTTCCGACAGGCCCGGGCCGTTCGCCCATCAACTAATGAAAAACTGTTTTTT. This encodes CARSFRQARAVRPSTNEKLFF.

The J gene is TRBJ1-2, the V gene TRBV4-1; D gene uncertain. The CDR3 contains 16 residues. In germline, CDR1 is MGHRA, CDR2 YSYEKL. Trimming took 0 bases from V and 8 from J, leaving 19 bases between them. CDR3 residues: CASSQDYWSRLGGYTF. The CDR3 DNA sequence: TGCGCCAGCAGCCAAGATTACTGGTCGAGGTTGGGAGGCTACACCTTC.

The chain uses TRBV3-1 (or the pseudogene TRBV3-2) and TRBJ1-2; D not certain. The CDR3 is 11 amino acids. V gave up 1 base and J gave up 8 bases, with 5 bases separating them. CDR1 and CDR2 (germline): LGHDT, YNNKEL (reference sequence). The CDR3 nucleotides read TGTGCCAGCAGCCAAGCGGGCGGCTACACCTTC. Translation gives CASSQAGGYTF.

This sequence joins TRBV15 and TRBJ1-3; TRBD1 might be the D (5 bases). CDR3 size: 16 residues. Germline lookup yields CDR1 LNHNV and CDR2 YYDKDF (reference sequence). V gave up 0 bases and J gave up 4 bases, with 13 bases separating them. The CDR3 spells CATSRDSGIDGNTIYF. The CDR3 coding sequence is TGTGCCACCAGCAGAGACTCAGGGATCGACGGAAACACCATATATTTT.

The V and J genes are TRBV5-1 and TRBJ1-2; a weak D match, TRBD1 (5 bases). Per the germline V gene, CDR1 is SGHRS and CDR2 is YFSETQ. Trimming cost V 0 bases and J 6 bases, with 12 bases left between them. The CDR3 spans 14 residues. As DNA, the CDR3 is TGCGCCAGCAGCTTGGACAGGTTTACGGATGGCTACACCTTC. Protein product: CASSLDRFTDGYTF.

The chain has TRBV28 and TRBJ2-7, with a tentative D call TRBD2 (6 bases). Germline V gives CDR1 MDHEN, CDR2 SYDVKM. This CDR3 is built from 13 residues. Trimming took 5 bases from V and 2 from J, leaving 10 bases between them. CDR3 nucleotide sequence: TGTGCCAGCAGTCCGGGGGAGACCTACGAGCAGTACTTC. It translates to CASSPGETYEQYF.

J is TRBJ1-4 and V is TRBV9, with a tentative D call TRBD1 (6 bases). Trimming cost V 0 bases and J 3 bases, with 15 bases left between them. Germline lookup yields CDR1 SGDLS and CDR2 YYNGEE. The CDR3 has 17 residues. CDR3 DNA sequence: TGTGCCAGCAGCGTAGAACCCAGGGAGGGGGCTAATGAAAAACTGTTTTTT. This encodes CASSVEPREGANEKLFF.

V gene TRBV19 combines with J gene TRBJ1-2; D not certain. The V and J ends lost 3 bases and 8 bases respectively, with 22 bases between them. Germline V CDR1 and CDR2: LNHDA, SQIVND (reference sequence). The length of the CDR3 is 16 residues. This chain's CDR3 is CASSISRVGPPDGYTF. The CDR3 DNA sequence: TGTGCCAGTAGTATCTCCCGGGTAGGGCCGCCTGACGGCTACACCTTC.

The V and J genes are TRBV5-5 and TRBJ1-4, with D unresolved. The CDR3 loop spans 15 amino acids. Trimming stripped 2 bases from V and 7 bases from J, with 15 bases between. The germline gives CDR1 SGHKS, CDR2 YYEKEE (reference sequence). CDR3 bases: TGTGCCAGCAGCTTCCTCCAAGGCGCCGGTGAAAAACTGTTTTTT. This translates into CASSFLQGAGEKLFF.

In this sample, this clone turned up once. This rearrangement joins TRBV15 to TRBJ1-3; no clear D. The V end was cut by 1 base, the J end by 2 bases, with 6 bases between. Per germline, CDR1 LNHNV and CDR2 YYDKDF (reference sequence). The CDR3 contains 14 residues. The CDR3 nucleotides read TGTGCCACCAGCAGAGCGGGTACTGGAAACACCATATATTTT. Its protein product is CATSRAGTGNTIYF.

The J gene is TRBJ2-1, the V gene TRBV6-6, with 9 bases aligning to TRBD2. Trimming took 8 bases from V and 1 from J; bases not matched to a gene: 6. The CDR3 covers 15 residues. Germline loops: CDR1 MNHNY, CDR2 SVGAGI (reference sequence). The CDR3 sequence is CASVAAGGSYNEQFF. The CDR3, as DNA: TGTGCCAGCGTGGCTGCGGGAGGGTCCTACAATGAGCAGTTCTTC.

The V call is TRBV12-3 or TRBV12-4, the J call TRBJ1-2; D is undetermined. Trimming removed 0 bases at V and 8 bases at J, with 10 bases between. The length of the CDR3 is 13 residues. CDR3 in amino acids: CASSLAPYEGYTF. The CDR3 region has the DNA TGTGCCAGCAGTTTAGCCCCATATGAAGGCTACACCTTC.

CDR3 in DNA: TGTGCCAGCAGCCAAGGGACTCCCGACCCCCTCCACTTT. It is translated as CASSQGTPDPLHF. This chain links TRBV4-2 with TRBJ1-6; D is ambiguous. Germline lookup yields CDR1 LGHNA and CDR2 YNFKEQ. The CDR3 consists of 13 residues. V was cut by 1 base and J by 13 bases, with 11 bases left in between.

CDR3 nucleotides: TGTGCCAGCAGCTTAGCAGGTCGCGGGTTAACCATTGGTAATAATTCACCCCTCCACTTT. This gives the protein CASSLAGRGLTIGNNSPLHF. The V call is TRBV7-2, the J call TRBJ1-6; no reliable D call. The CDR3 extends over 20 amino acids. CDR1 is SGHTA, CDR2 FQGNSA, per germline. V was shortened by 0 bases and J by 5 bases, with 23 bases between the two germline ends.

V is TRBV28 and J is TRBJ1-2; D perhaps matches TRBD1 (5 bases). CDR1 and CDR2 from the germline V gene are MDHEN and SYDVKM. CDR3 length: 13 residues. V lost 7 bases to trimming and J lost 3 bases, with 12 bases between them. CDR3 bases: TGTGCCAGCATCTCGGGCAGGGACTATGGCTACACCTTC. It specifies CASISGRDYGYTF.

The chain carries TRBV24-1 and TRBJ2-2; 7 bases match TRBD1. CDR3 length: 16 amino acids. The V gene end was trimmed by 9 bases and the J gene end by 10 bases; junction bases not matched to a gene: 19. From germline, CDR1 is KGHDR and CDR2 SFDVKD. The CDR3 protein is CATRGAGTEDREELFF. CDR3 DNA sequence: TGTGCCACCCGTGGAGCAGGGACAGAAGATCGGGAGGAGCTGTTTTTT.

The chain couples TRBV4-2 to TRBJ2-1; 11 bases are shared with TRBD2. V shed 3 bases, J shed 9 bases, and the junction held 10 bases outside the gene matches. The germline CDR1 and CDR2 sequences are LGHNA and YNFKEQ. This CDR3 is 16 amino acids long. CDR3 sequence reads: CASSHFSGRAQPEQFF. The CDR3, as DNA: TGTGCCAGCAGCCATTTTAGCGGGAGGGCCCAGCCTGAGCAGTTCTTC.

The genes are TRBV10-1 and TRBJ2-1; 9 nucleotides line up with TRBD1. CDR1 is WNHNN and CDR2 is SYGVQD in the germline V gene (reference sequence). Trimming at V came to 5 bases and at J to 0 bases, leaving 8 bases not matched to a gene. The CDR3 runs 17 residues. CDR3 sequence: CASSQGQGPRSYNEQFF. DNA of the CDR3: TGCGCCAGCAGTCAGGGACAGGGTCCCCGCTCCTACAATGAGCAGTTCTTC.

The V gene is TRBV14, the J gene TRBJ1-6; D may be TRBD1 (5 bases). CDR1 and CDR2 from the germline V gene are SGHDN and FVKESK. This CDR3 comprises 13 residues. Trimming cost V 10 bases and J 6 bases, with 13 bases left between them. CDR3: CATNRDGNSPLHF. For the CDR3, the DNA is TGTGCCACGAACCGGGACGGTAATTCACCCCTCCACTTT.

This chain uses TRBV29-1 with TRBJ1-2, with no clear D. The CDR3 runs to 14 residues. The V gene's germline CDR1 is SQVTM and CDR2 ANQGSEA. The V end was cut by 4 bases, the J end by 6 bases, with 18 bases between. CDR3 in DNA: TGCAGCGTTGGGGTCCAGGAGGTATCGAATGGCTACACCTTC. It translates to CSVGVQEVSNGYTF.

V gene TRBV5-1 combines with J gene TRBJ1-4; D unclear. CDR3 size: 12 residues. Germline CDR1 is SGHRS and CDR2 is YFSETQ. V shed 3 bases and J shed 7 bases, with 7 bases lying between them. CDR3 loop: CASSSDSEKLFF. In DNA form, the CDR3 reads TGCGCCAGCAGCTCCGATTCTGAAAAACTGTTTTTT. Supplemented by reference TRBV5-1 and TRBJ1-4, the full variable domain reads KAGVTQTPRYLIKTRGQQVTLSCSPISGHRSVSWYQQTPGQGLQFLFEYFSETQRNKGNFPGRFSGRQFSNSRSEMNVSTLELGDSALYLCASSSDSEKLFFGSGTQLSVL.

V and J are TRBV11-3 and TRBJ1-1, with 10 bases that match TRBD1. The CDR3 has 15 amino acids. Germline trimming cut 1 base from V and 3 bases from J; bases unmatched to any gene: 2. Germline V gives CDR1 SGHNT, CDR2 YENEEA. This CDR3 reads CASSLAGTGDTEAFF. The CDR3 region has the DNA TGTGCCAGCAGCTTAGCCGGGACAGGGGACACTGAAGCTTTCTTT. Based on the CDR3 plus reference TRBV11-3 and TRBJ1-1, the full variable domain is EAGVVQSPRYKIIEKKQPVAFWCNPISGHNTLYWYLQNLGQGPELLIRYENEEAVDDSQLPKDRFSAERLKGVDSTLKIQPAELGDSAVYLCASSLAGTGDTEAFFGQGTRLTVV.

The V call is TRBV11-3, the J call TRBJ2-1, with 8 bases lining up with TRBD2. CDR1 SGHNT and CDR2 YENEEA come from the germline V gene. V lost 5 bases, J lost 9 bases, and 9 bases stayed unmatched. The CDR3 covers 14 residues. CDR3 region: CASSESGSYGEQFF. In DNA form, the CDR3 reads TGTGCCAGCAGCGAGAGCGGGAGCTACGGTGAGCAGTTCTTC.

This chain links TRBV28 with TRBJ2-7; possibly TRBD1 for D (6 bases). Germline V gene sequence: CDR1 MDHEN, CDR2 SYDVKM. This CDR3 is built from 12 residues. Trimming shortened V by 10 bases and J by 3 bases, and 13 bases separated the two germline ends. CDR3 DNA: TGTGCCATCCAAGACAGGTTCTACGAGCAGTACTTC. Its protein is CAIQDRFYEQYF.

This clone was seen a single time. The rearrangement links TRBV30 to TRBJ1-2; D unclear. The CDR3 loop spans 11 amino acids. V lost 4 bases and J lost 4, with 7 bases in between. Per germline, CDR1 GTSNPN and CDR2 SVGIG (reference sequence). The CDR3 DNA is TGTGCCTGGATTTCCCCCTATGGCTACACCTTC. Amino acid sequence: CAWISPYGYTF.

The count of this clone is one. This chain's CDR3 is CASRLDSYEQYF. In DNA form, the CDR3 reads TGTGCCAGCAGACTCGACAGCTACGAGCAGTACTTC. V gene TRBV12-3 or TRBV12-4 combines with J gene TRBJ2-7; D might be TRBD1 (5 bases). V lost 6 bases and J lost 3, with 9 bases in between. This CDR3 has 12 residues.

This clone came up once. This chain uses TRBV5-1 with TRBJ2-1; 9 bases are a match to TRBD2. From germline, CDR1 is SGHRS and CDR2 YFSETQ. Trimming took 4 bases from V and 5 from J; bases not matched to a gene: 7. The CDR3 contains 15 residues. CDR3 loop: CASSVAGARDNEQFF. The CDR3 coding sequence is TGCGCCAGCAGCGTAGCGGGAGCGAGAGACAATGAGCAGTTCTTC.